Below are 19 T cell receptor beta chains sequenced from a single sample in a study of blood T cell repertoires in COVID-19. Measured with immunoSEQ multiplex PCR; TCRdb has only the in-frame clones, and not every one. The sample contains about 140,000 clones, around 88% of which appear only once. What was sequenced was peripheral blood. The receptor set was obtained from a woman aged 60-75 years with acute or convalescent COVID-19.

This chain uses TRBV6-5 with TRBJ1-4; D call uncertain. The ends were cut back, 8 bases at V and 4 bases at J, with 5 bases in the middle. The germline CDR1 and CDR2 sequences are MNHEY and SVGAGI. CDR3 size: 11 residues. The CDR3 region has the DNA TGTGCCAGCCAGGTTAATGAAAAACTGTTTTTT. It is translated as CASQVNEKLFF.

J is TRBJ2-1 and V is TRBV7-3, with D possibly matching TRBD2 (5 bases). In germline, CDR1 is SGHTA, CDR2 FQGTGA. V was trimmed by 2 bases and J by 6 bases, leaving 11 bases between them. This CDR3 comprises 14 residues. The DNA of the CDR3 is TGTGCCAGCAGCTTATCCCCTAGCCTCAATGAGCAGTTCTTC. This sequence encodes CASSLSPSLNEQFF.

The rearrangement uses TRBV20-1 and TRBJ2-1; no firm D call. The V end lost 4 bases, the J end lost 4 bases, and 5 bases lay between the germline ends. Per germline, CDR1 DFQATT and CDR2 SNEGSKA (reference sequence). The CDR3 totals 11 residues. CDR3: CSATRYNEQFF. CDR3 nucleotide sequence: TGCAGTGCTACCAGATACAATGAGCAGTTCTTC.

The J gene is TRBJ2-5, the V gene TRBV5-1, with 11 positions matching TRBD1. CDR3 size: 14 residues. V was pared by 4 bases and J by 4 bases, with 3 bases of the junction left unmatched. CDR1 is SGHRS, CDR2 YFSETQ, per germline. The CDR3 protein is CASSPGQGAETQYF. The CDR3 DNA follows: TGCGCCAGCAGCCCAGGACAGGGGGCAGAGACCCAGTACTTC. Using reference TRBV5-1 and TRBJ2-5 for the parts outside the CDR3, the full variable domain is KAGVTQTPRYLIKTRGQQVTLSCSPISGHRSVSWYQQTPGQGLQFLFEYFSETQRNKGNFPGRFSGRQFSNSRSEMNVSTLELGDSALYLCASSPGQGAETQYFGPGTRLLVL.

The chain links TRBV18 to TRBJ2-1; 8 nucleotides match TRBD2. Trimming took 0 bases from V and 2 from J; bases not matched to a gene: 3. CDR3 length equals 16 residues. Germline CDR1 and CDR2: KGHSH and LQKENI. CDR3 bases: TGTGCCAGCTCACCACCGGGACTAGACCCCTACAATGAGCAGTTCTTC. It specifies CASSPPGLDPYNEQFF.

This CDR3 reads CATSNDDRGIQPQHF. The CDR3 DNA reads TGTGCCACCAGCAATGATGACAGGGGCATTCAGCCCCAGCATTTT. The chain has TRBV15 and TRBJ1-5; 8 nucleotides align to TRBD1. The J segment lost 6 bases and the V segment lost 4 bases, leaving 8 bases of the junction unmatched. There are 15 residues in the CDR3. Germline V gene lookup returns CDR1 LNHNV and CDR2 YYDKDF (reference sequence).

The V and J genes are TRBV5-8 and TRBJ2-3; 12 nucleotides line up with TRBD2. CDR1 is SGHTS, CDR2 YDEGEE, per germline. The CDR3 runs 16 residues. V was clipped by 4 bases and J by 2 bases; unmatched bases: 5. This CDR3 is CASSLGLAGNTDTQYF. The DNA for the CDR3 is TGTGCCAGCAGCCTAGGACTAGCGGGGAACACAGATACGCAGTATTTT.

V usage is TRBV30 and J usage is TRBJ1-2; the D is unclear. There are 13 residues in the CDR3. Germline-derived CDR1 and CDR2 are GTSNPN and SVGIG (reference sequence). V lost 4 bases, J lost 0 bases, and 9 bases lay in between. The CDR3 protein is CAWKGLTNYGYTF. The CDR3, as DNA: TGTGCCTGGAAAGGACTTACTAACTATGGCTACACCTTC.

The J gene is TRBJ2-3, the V gene TRBV24-1; 9 bases map to TRBD2. The length of the CDR3 is 16 residues. Germline assignment: CDR1 KGHDR and CDR2 SFDVKD. Unmatched junction bases numbered 9, after V lost 4 bases and J lost 5 bases. Written as DNA, the CDR3 is TGTGCCACCAGTGAAGGCGGGGGGGCCGAGGTAGATACGCAGTATTTT. Amino acids: CATSEGGGAEVDTQYF.

The V gene is TRBV3-1 (or the pseudogene TRBV3-2), the J gene TRBJ2-1; no clear D gene. Germline CDR1 reads LGHDT; CDR2 reads YNNKEL (reference sequence). The V end lost 0 bases, the J end lost 12 bases, and 15 bases lay between the germline ends. The CDR3 length is 14 residues. The CDR3 nucleotides are TGTGCCAGCAGCCAAGATCAGGTAGTGGGCCGGCAGTTCTTC. This translates into CASSQDQVVGRQFF.

The V call is TRBV4-3, the J call TRBJ1-6; D is undetermined. Germline assignment: CDR1 LGHNA and CDR2 YSLEER. The V end was cut by 1 base, the J end by 6 bases, with 7 bases between. This CDR3 is built from 14 residues. The CDR3 DNA reads as TGCGCCAGCAGCCAAGCTTTTAGTAATTCACCCCTCCACTTT. Protein product: CASSQAFSNSPLHF.

The chain carries TRBV5-6 and TRBJ2-5, with 7 positions matching TRBD1. V was pared by 4 bases and J by 4 bases, with 10 bases of the junction left unmatched. The CDR3 contains 15 residues. Looked up from germline, CDR1 is SGHDT and CDR2 is YYEEEE. CDR3: CASSPGTVYGETQYF. As DNA, the CDR3 is TGTGCCAGCAGCCCCGGGACAGTCTACGGAGAGACCCAGTACTTC.

The gene calls are TRBV29-1 and TRBJ2-3; weak D call: TRBD1 (7 bases). The CDR3 is 14 residues long. V lost 6 bases, J lost 0 bases, and 13 bases lay in between. CDR1 and CDR2 from the germline V gene are SQVTM and ANQGSEA. Written as DNA, the CDR3 is TGCAGCGTGGCCAGGGGGGCGAGCACAGATACGCAGTATTTT. It specifies CSVARGASTDTQYF.

This rearrangement joins TRBV18 to TRBJ1-5; D is unresolved. Germline lookup yields CDR1 KGHSH and CDR2 LQKENI. The CDR3 extends over 16 amino acids. The V gene lost 3 bases and the J gene lost 3 bases, with 15 bases spanning the gap. In DNA form, the CDR3 reads TGTGCCAGCTCACCCCCTTCGGGAGGGTACAATCAGCCCCAGCATTTT. Protein sequence: CASSPPSGGYNQPQHF.

This chain uses TRBV2 with TRBJ2-7; maybe TRBD1 (5 bases). CDR3 length: 15 residues. V was shortened by 5 bases and J by 3 bases, with 17 bases between the two germline ends. The germline V gene encodes CDR1 SNHLY and CDR2 FYNNEI. The CDR3 DNA reads as TGTGCCAGCAGTCTATCTCAGGGCTTCTACTACGAGCAGTACTTC. Translated: CASSLSQGFYYEQYF.

The chain employs TRBV5-5 and TRBJ2-3, with D perhaps TRBD1 (5 bases). The ends were cut back, 3 bases at V and 2 bases at J, with 16 bases in the middle. From germline, CDR1 is SGHKS and CDR2 YYEKEE (reference sequence). The CDR3 spans 16 residues. Written as DNA, the CDR3 is TGTGCCAGCAGCTCGACCGAAAGGGGATTCACAGATACGCAGTATTTT. Protein: CASSSTERGFTDTQYF.

This clone was detected only once. The J gene is TRBJ1-2, the V gene TRBV13; a possible D gene is TRBD1 (6 bases). Per germline, CDR1 PRHDT and CDR2 FYEKMQ (reference sequence). V was pared by 0 bases and J by 7 bases, with 15 bases between. This CDR3 comprises 15 residues. The chain's CDR3 is CASSLGTGSWGGYTF. CDR3 DNA: TGTGCCAGCAGCTTAGGTACAGGGTCCTGGGGTGGCTACACCTTC.

The chain is built from TRBV5-1 and TRBJ1-2; no definite D call. From germline, CDR1 is SGHRS and CDR2 YFSETQ. Trimming shortened V by 0 bases and J by 4 bases, and 13 bases separated the two germline ends. This CDR3 spans 15 amino acids. CDR3 DNA sequence: TGCGCCAGCAGCTTGGGTGTGGCAGCGCCCTATGGCTACACCTTC. Translated, it gives CASSLGVAAPYGYTF.

CDR3 protein: CASSPRRTSTDTQYF. The DNA for the CDR3 is TGTGCCAGCAGCCCCCGACGGACTAGCACAGATACGCAGTATTTT. The J gene is TRBJ2-3, the V gene TRBV5-8, with D possibly being TRBD2 (5 bases). This CDR3 has 15 amino acids. With 4 bases removed from V and 0 bases from J, the gap between germline ends came to 12 bases. CDR1 is SGHTS and CDR2 is YDEGEE in the germline V gene.